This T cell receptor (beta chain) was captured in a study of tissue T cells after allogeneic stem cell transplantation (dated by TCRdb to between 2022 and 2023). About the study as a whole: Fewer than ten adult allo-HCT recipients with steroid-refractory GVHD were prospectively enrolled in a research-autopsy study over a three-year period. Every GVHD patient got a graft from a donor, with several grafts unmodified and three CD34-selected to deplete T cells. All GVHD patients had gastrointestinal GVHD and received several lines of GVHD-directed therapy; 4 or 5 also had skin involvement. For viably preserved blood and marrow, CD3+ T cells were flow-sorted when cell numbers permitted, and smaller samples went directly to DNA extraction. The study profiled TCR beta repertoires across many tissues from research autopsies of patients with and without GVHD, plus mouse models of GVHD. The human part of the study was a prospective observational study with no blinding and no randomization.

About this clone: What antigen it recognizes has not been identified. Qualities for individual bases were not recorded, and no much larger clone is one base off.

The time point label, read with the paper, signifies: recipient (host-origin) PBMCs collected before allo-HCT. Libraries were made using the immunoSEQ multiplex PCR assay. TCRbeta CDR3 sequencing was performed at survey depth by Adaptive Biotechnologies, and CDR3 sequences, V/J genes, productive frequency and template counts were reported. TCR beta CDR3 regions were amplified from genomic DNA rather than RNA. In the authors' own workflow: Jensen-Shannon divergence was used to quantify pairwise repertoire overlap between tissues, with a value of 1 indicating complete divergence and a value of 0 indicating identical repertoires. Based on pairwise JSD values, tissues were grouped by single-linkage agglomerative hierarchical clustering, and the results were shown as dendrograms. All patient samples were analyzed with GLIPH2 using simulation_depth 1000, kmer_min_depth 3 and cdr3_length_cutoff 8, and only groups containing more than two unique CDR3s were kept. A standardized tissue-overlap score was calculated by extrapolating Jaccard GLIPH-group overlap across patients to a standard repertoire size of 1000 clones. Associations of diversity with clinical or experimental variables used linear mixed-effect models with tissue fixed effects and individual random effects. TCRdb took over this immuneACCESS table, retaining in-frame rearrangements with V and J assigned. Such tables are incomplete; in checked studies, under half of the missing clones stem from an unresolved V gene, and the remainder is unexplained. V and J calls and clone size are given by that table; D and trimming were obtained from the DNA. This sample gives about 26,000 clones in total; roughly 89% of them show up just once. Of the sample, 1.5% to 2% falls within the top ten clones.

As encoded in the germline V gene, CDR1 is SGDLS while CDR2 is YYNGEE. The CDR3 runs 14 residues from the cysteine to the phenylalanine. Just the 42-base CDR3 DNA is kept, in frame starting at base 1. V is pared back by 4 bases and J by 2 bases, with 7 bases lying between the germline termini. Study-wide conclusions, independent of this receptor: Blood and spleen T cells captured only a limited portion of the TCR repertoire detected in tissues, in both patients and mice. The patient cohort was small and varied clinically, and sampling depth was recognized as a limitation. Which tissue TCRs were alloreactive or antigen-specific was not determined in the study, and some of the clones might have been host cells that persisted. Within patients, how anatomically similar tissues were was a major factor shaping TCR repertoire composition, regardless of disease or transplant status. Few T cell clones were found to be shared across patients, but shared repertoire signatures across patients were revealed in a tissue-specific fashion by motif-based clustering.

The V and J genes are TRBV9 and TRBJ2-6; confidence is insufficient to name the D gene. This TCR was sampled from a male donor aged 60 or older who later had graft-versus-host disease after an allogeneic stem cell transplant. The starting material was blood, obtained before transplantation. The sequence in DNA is TGTGCCAGCAGCAGATTAGCTGGGGCCAACGTCCTGACTTTC. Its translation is CASSRLAGANVLTF.